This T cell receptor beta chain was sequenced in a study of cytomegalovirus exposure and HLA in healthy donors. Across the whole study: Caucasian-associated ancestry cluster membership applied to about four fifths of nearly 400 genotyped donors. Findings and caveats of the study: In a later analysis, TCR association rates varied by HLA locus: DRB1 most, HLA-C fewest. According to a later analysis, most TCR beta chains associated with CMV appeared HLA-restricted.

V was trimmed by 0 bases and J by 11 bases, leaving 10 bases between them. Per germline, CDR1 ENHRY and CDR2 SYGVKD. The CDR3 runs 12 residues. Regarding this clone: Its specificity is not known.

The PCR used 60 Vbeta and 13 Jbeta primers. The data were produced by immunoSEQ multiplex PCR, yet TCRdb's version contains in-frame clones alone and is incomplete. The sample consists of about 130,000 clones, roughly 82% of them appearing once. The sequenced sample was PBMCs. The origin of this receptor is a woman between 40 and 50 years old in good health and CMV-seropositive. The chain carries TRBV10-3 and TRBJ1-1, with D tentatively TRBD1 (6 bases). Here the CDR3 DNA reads TGTGCCATCAGTGAGTCGGGGACAACGGCTTTCTTT. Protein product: CAISESGTTAFF.